These 5 T cell receptor beta chains were sequenced from one sample in a study of T cells in Graves' hyperthyroidism and ophthalmopathy. What was amplified from RNA transcripts were TCR beta CDR3 regions. Researchers ran a first-round RT-PCR on the TCR CDR3 using the HTBI primer set. MiXCR was run by TCRdb on the multiplex PCR reads, yielding one entry per CDR3 protein. The sample has roughly 700,000 distinct CDR3 sequences; under 45% are singletons. Material: blood. Every receptor here comes from a woman aged 40 to 55 with Graves' hyperthyroidism.

This clonotype was observed a handful of times. V usage is TRBV7-9 and J usage is TRBJ2-5, with 9 nucleotides matching TRBD1. The CDR3 has 16 amino acids. The germline gives CDR1 SEHNR, CDR2 FQNEAQ (reference sequence). V lost 8 bases, J lost 4 bases, and 14 bases stayed unmatched. CDR3 sequence reads: CASGRDRERGGETQYF. The CDR3 nucleotides are TGTGCCAGCGGCCGGGACAGGGAAAGAGGAGGAGAGACCCAGTACTTC.

About this clonotype: An end of the junction does not agree with germline; a read error may underlie this. The chain links TRBV10-3 to TRBJ2-7; 7 nucleotides line up with TRBD2. CDR1 is ENHRY, CDR2 SYGVKD, per germline. The CDR3 runs 15 residues. CDR3 amino acids: CASSVEGGDAYEQYF. The CDR3 nucleotides are TGTGCCAGCAGTGTAGAGGGAGGGGATGCCTACGAGCAGTACTTC.

This clonotype turned up a few times. V and J are TRBV25-1 and TRBJ2-2, with D maybe TRBD1 (6 bases). V shed 5 bases and J shed 9 bases, with 16 bases lying between them. This CDR3 contains 14 residues. Germline V CDR1 and CDR2: MGHDK, SYGVNS. CDR3 coding DNA: TGTGCCAGCAGTCCCCCAGGGGCCATGAGGGAGCTGTTTTTT. As protein: CASSPPGAMRELFF.

This clonotype was counted ten times or more. The chain couples TRBV20-1 to TRBJ2-7, with D tentatively TRBD1 or TRBD2 (6 bases each). V was shortened by 0 bases and J by 4 bases, with 16 bases between the two germline ends. Germline assignment: CDR1 DFQATT and CDR2 SNEGSKA (reference sequence). CDR3 length equals 15 residues. The CDR3 here is CSARDPGGQGYEQYF. The CDR3 DNA is TGCAGTGCTAGAGATCCCGGGGGCCAGGGATACGAGCAGTACTTC.

A remark on this clonotype: This sequence may be a read error, since a much larger clone differs from it by one base. This chain uses TRBV7-2 with TRBJ1-6, with D possibly matching TRBD1 (6 bases). Trimming removed 0 bases at V and 7 bases at J, with 7 bases between. Germline values: CDR1 SGHTA, CDR2 FQGNSA. The CDR3 runs to 14 residues. The CDR3 bases are TGTACCAGCAGCTTAGCTCAGGGGAATTCACCCCTCCACTTT. As protein: CTSSLAQGNSPLHF.